Shown below are 14 T cell receptor beta chains from a single sample sequenced in a study of T cell repertoires in Merkel cell carcinoma. Assay used: immunoSEQ multiplex PCR; TCRdb lists only in-frame clones, some missing. The sample contains 13,000 to 15,000 clones, around 74% of which appear only once. The sequencing sample was made of tumor tissue. These receptors came from an adult with Merkel cell carcinoma.

This chain connects TRBV7-2 to TRBJ2-3, with TRBD2 as a possible D gene (5 bases). There are 15 residues in the CDR3. Trimming shortened V by 5 bases and J by 1 base, and 13 bases separated the two germline ends. Germline CDR1 and CDR2: SGHTA and FQGNSA. The CDR3, as DNA: TGTGCCAGCAGCCCAAATGGACTCCGCACAGATACGCAGTATTTT. Translation gives CASSPNGLRTDTQYF.

The chain links TRBV4-3 to TRBJ1-5, with D unresolved. With 0 bases removed from V and 2 bases from J, the gap between germline ends came to 5 bases. The germline V gene encodes CDR1 LGHNA and CDR2 YSLEER. The CDR3 runs 14 residues. Written as DNA, the CDR3 is TGCGCCAGCAGCCAAGATCAAGGCAATCAGCCCCAGCATTTT. Protein: CASSQDQGNQPQHF.

The chain combines TRBV3-1 (or the pseudogene TRBV3-2) with TRBJ2-7, with 9 bases matching TRBD1. The CDR3 sequence is 17 residues long. V trimming: 4 bases; J trimming: 4 bases; junction bases outside the gene matches: 14. Germline values: CDR1 LGHDT, CDR2 YNNKEL (reference sequence). The CDR3 is CASSPHITGGKEYEQYF. For the CDR3, the DNA is TGTGCCAGCAGCCCCCATATAACAGGGGGCAAGGAGTACGAGCAGTACTTC.

The chain combines TRBV12-3 or TRBV12-4 with TRBJ2-3; D may be TRBD1 (6 bases). The V gene lost 5 bases and the J gene lost 7 bases, with 13 bases spanning the gap. The CDR3 consists of 13 residues. Here the CDR3 DNA reads TGTGCCAGCAGTCCGGAGGACAGTTATACGCAGTATTTT. Its protein is CASSPEDSYTQYF.

This clone was detected only a few times. This sequence joins TRBV7-2 and TRBJ2-6; D unresolved. Trimming removed 10 bases at V and 3 bases at J, with 10 bases between. This CDR3 contains 13 residues. Per the germline V gene, CDR1 is SGHTA and CDR2 is FQGNSA. The CDR3 nucleotides read TGTGCCACAGAGGCGGTTGGGGCCAACGTCCTGACTTTC. Protein: CATEAVGANVLTF.

This chain connects TRBV6-5 to TRBJ1-3, with 7 nucleotides matching TRBD1. The V and J ends lost 6 bases and 4 bases, in that order; junction bases with no gene match: 9. Looked up from germline, CDR1 is MNHEY and CDR2 is SVGAGI. The CDR3 loop spans 15 amino acids. CDR3 protein: CASRRSTGPGNTIYF. In nucleotides, the CDR3 is TGTGCCAGCAGGAGATCGACAGGGCCCGGAAACACCATATATTTT.

The chain joins TRBV29-1 to TRBJ1-4; 9 positions match TRBD1. J lost 8 bases, V lost 6 bases, and 1 base had no gene match. CDR3 length: 11 residues. Looked up from germline, CDR1 is SQVTM and CDR2 is ANQGSEA. The CDR3 region is CSVGTGEKLFF. As DNA, the CDR3 is TGCAGCGTGGGGACAGGGGAAAAACTGTTTTTT.

The chain joins TRBV7-8 to TRBJ1-2, with TRBD1 identical over 7 bases. The CDR3 spans 15 residues. Looked up from germline, CDR1 is SGHVS and CDR2 is FQNEAQ. Trimming at V came to 5 bases and at J to 4 bases, leaving 10 bases not matched to a gene. DNA for the CDR3: TGTGCCAGCAGCCGAGCGAGGGACAGCATCTATGGCTACACCTTC. This translates into CASSRARDSIYGYTF.

By share, this clone ranks as medium-sized (0.01 to 0.1%). This chain connects TRBV5-1 to TRBJ1-1, with TRBD1 matching 9 bases. The CDR3 runs to 16 residues. CDR1 SGHRS and CDR2 YFSETQ come from the germline V gene. V shed 7 bases, J shed 3 bases, and the junction held 13 bases outside the gene matches. The CDR3 is CASGAGTGHLHTEAFF. Here the CDR3 DNA reads TGCGCCAGCGGGGCGGGGACAGGGCACCTCCACACTGAAGCTTTCTTT.

The chain uses TRBV10-3 and TRBJ2-5; 7 bases match TRBD1. Losses at the gene ends were 11 bases for V and 1 base for J; bases not matched to a gene: 13. CDR1 and CDR2 (germline): ENHRY, SYGVKD. There are 15 residues in the CDR3. This CDR3 is CALSHTTGRQETQYF. CDR3 nucleotide sequence: TGTGCCTTATCCCACACGACAGGGCGCCAAGAGACCCAGTACTTC.

The rearrangement links TRBV27 to TRBJ2-3; tentatively, D is TRBD1 (6 bases). CDR3 length: 16 amino acids. Trimming stripped 7 bases from V and 2 bases from J, with 19 bases between. CDR1 MNHEY and CDR2 SMNVEV come from the germline V gene (reference sequence). The CDR3 is CASKRLRDTSTDTQYF. The DNA for the CDR3 is TGTGCCAGCAAACGACTCCGGGACACTTCCACAGATACGCAGTATTTT.

As DNA, the CDR3 is TGTGCCAGCAGTCCCCCGGCGGAAGAGACCCAGTACTTC. It specifies CASSPPAEETQYF. The chain recombines TRBV6-2 or TRBV6-3 with TRBJ2-5; D uncertain. The germline V and J ends were trimmed by 5 bases and 3 bases, with 10 bases remaining between them. Germline CDR1 reads MNHEY; CDR2 reads SVGEGT. The CDR3 is 13 amino acids.

This clone was counted only a few times. J is TRBJ2-7 and V is TRBV14; no definite D call. Trimming took off 5 bases at V and 4 bases at J, with 6 bases between the two ends. Germline CDR1 reads SGHDN; CDR2 reads FVKESK. CDR3 length: 11 residues. CDR3 region: CASSARYEQYF. In nucleotides, the CDR3 is TGTGCCAGCAGCGCCCGGTACGAGCAGTACTTC.

This clone was seen a few times. The V call is TRBV3-1 (or the pseudogene TRBV3-2), the J call TRBJ1-6; no reliable D call. The V and J ends lost 0 bases and 7 bases respectively, with 7 bases between them. This CDR3 is 14 amino acids long. Germline loops: CDR1 LGHDT, CDR2 YNNKEL (reference sequence). CDR3 DNA sequence: TGTGCCAGCAGCCAAGATGTCGGAAATTCACCCCTCCACTTT. Protein sequence: CASSQDVGNSPLHF.